The 20 T cell receptor beta chains presented below share a single source sample, sequenced in a study of shared clonotypes between healthy human individuals (dated by TCRdb to about 2020). The library was obtained by the immunoSEQ multiplex PCR assay. TCRdb holds this immuneACCESS table with in-frame rearrangements only. Some clones are missing; in checked studies, unresolved V genes explain under half, and the rest has no known cause. This sample gives 2 million to 2.5 million clones in total; 90% to 95% of them show up just once. The ten largest account for around 0.4% of the sample. Sequencing was performed on naive CD4+ T cells from PBMCs. This specimen's cell subset or site label, interpreted: CD45RA+ positively selected. These TCRs come from a man between 18 and 35 years old in good health. Some clones in this sample may be carry-over from other donors' samples.

This chain links TRBV6-5 with TRBJ2-4; 9 nucleotides align to TRBD1. The CDR3 totals 15 residues. From germline, CDR1 is MNHEY and CDR2 SVGAGI. V lost 6 bases to trimming and J lost 1 base; unmatched junction nucleotides: 4. The CDR3 DNA is TGTGCCAGCAGACCCGGACAGGGGGCCAAAAACATTCAGTACTTC. As protein: CASRPGQGAKNIQYF.

CDR3 sequence reads: CASSRREGEIGELFF. The CDR3 DNA follows: TGCGCCAGCAGCCGAAGGGAAGGGGAAATCGGGGAGCTGTTTTTT. V usage is TRBV4-3 and J usage is TRBJ2-2; the D gene is possibly TRBD1 (5 bases). Trimming took off 4 bases at V and 7 bases at J, with 16 bases between the two ends. The germline V gene has CDR1 LGHNA and CDR2 YSLEER. The length of the CDR3 is 15 residues.

This clone appeared once. V and J are TRBV9 and TRBJ2-5; D gene uncertain. The V gene's germline CDR1 is SGDLS and CDR2 YYNGEE. This CDR3 contains 12 residues. With 3 bases removed from V and 5 bases from J, the gap between germline ends came to 8 bases. In DNA form, the CDR3 reads TGTGCCAGCAGCGGGAGCCCTGAGACCCAGTACTTC. It is translated as CASSGSPETQYF.

Remarks on this clone: The sample contains more than one DNA sequence encoding this CDR3. The chain is built from TRBV18 and TRBJ2-5; 11 bases map to TRBD1. Germline CDR1 and CDR2: KGHSH and LQKENI. Unmatched junction bases numbered 0, after V lost 2 bases and J lost 1 base. This CDR3 spans 15 amino acids. The DNA of the CDR3 is TGTGCCAGCTCACCAGGGACAGGGGGCCAAGAGACCCAGTACTTC. Translated: CASSPGTGGQETQYF.

The rearrangement links TRBV18 to TRBJ2-5, with TRBD1 matching over 10 bases. V trimming: 0 bases; J trimming: 6 bases; junction bases outside the gene matches: 7. This CDR3 spans 16 amino acids. CDR1 is KGHSH, CDR2 LQKENI, per germline. The CDR3 DNA is TGTGCCAGCTCACCACCGGGGGACAGGGGCCGACAGACCCAGTACTTC. Its translation: CASSPPGDRGRQTQYF.

The rearrangement links TRBV9 to TRBJ2-7; D perhaps matches TRBD2 (6 bases). Deletions cut 4 bases from V and 5 bases from J, with 16 bases between. Germline-derived CDR1 and CDR2 are SGDLS and YYNGEE. The CDR3 contains 14 residues. As DNA, the CDR3 is TGTGCCAGCAGCCTCGGAGGGTATTCGAACGAGCAGTACTTC. Residues: CASSLGGYSNEQYF.

The V gene is TRBV30, the J gene TRBJ2-3, with a tentative D call TRBD2 (5 bases). Trimming left V 4 bases short and J 0 bases short, with 8 bases between. The length of the CDR3 is 13 residues. The germline V gene encodes CDR1 GTSNPN and CDR2 SVGIG (reference sequence). The CDR3 bases are TGTGCCTGGATACCGGGGAGCACAGATACGCAGTATTTT. Its translation is CAWIPGSTDTQYF.

The gene calls are TRBV9 and TRBJ2-1, with 9 bases aligning to TRBD2. The germline gives CDR1 SGDLS, CDR2 YYNGEE. The length of the CDR3 is 15 residues. V lost 4 bases to trimming and J lost 9 bases; unmatched junction nucleotides: 11. CDR3 residues: CASSLKFLAGSEQFF. In DNA form, the CDR3 reads TGTGCCAGCAGCCTGAAGTTCCTAGCGGGGTCTGAGCAGTTCTTC.

This clone appeared once. The chain joins TRBV15 to TRBJ2-1; a weak D match, TRBD2 (6 bases). The CDR3 consists of 16 residues. Germline-derived CDR1 and CDR2 are LNHNV and YYDKDF (reference sequence). With 1 base removed from V and 4 bases from J, the gap between germline ends came to 14 bases. CDR3 DNA sequence: TGTGCCACCAGCAGAGTAGTGGGCGGGATTTACAATGAGCAGTTCTTC. Protein sequence: CATSRVVGGIYNEQFF.

This clone was seen a single time. The rearrangement links TRBV5-1 to TRBJ2-1, with D possibly being TRBD2 (7 bases). CDR1 SGHRS and CDR2 YFSETQ come from the germline V gene. CDR3 size: 16 residues. V was clipped by 4 bases and J by 7 bases, with 21 bases between them. CDR3 in amino acids: CASSPFAGAGVNEQFF. CDR3 nucleotides: TGCGCCAGCAGCCCCTTTGCGGGAGCAGGGGTTAATGAGCAGTTCTTC. Full variable domain (missing parts from reference TRBV5-1 and TRBJ2-1): KAGVTQTPRYLIKTRGQQVTLSCSPISGHRSVSWYQQTPGQGLQFLFEYFSETQRNKGNFPGRFSGRQFSNSRSEMNVSTLELGDSALYLCASSPFAGAGVNEQFFGPGTRLTVL.

The rearrangement uses TRBV4-3 and TRBJ2-7; 12 bases map to TRBD1. This CDR3 region has 19 residues. J was trimmed by 3 bases and V by 4 bases; bases with no gene match: 16. The germline gives CDR1 LGHNA, CDR2 YSLEER. CDR3 DNA: TGCGCCAGCAGCCTTCCCCGGGACAGGGGGCGCCGAAAAAGCTACGAGCAGTACTTC. Residues: CASSLPRDRGRRKSYEQYF.

The rearrangement joins TRBV7-2 to TRBJ2-3, with D possibly being TRBD2 (6 bases). CDR3 length: 17 amino acids. Deletions cut 2 bases from V and 0 bases from J, with 15 bases between. Germline-derived CDR1 and CDR2 are SGHTA and FQGNSA. The CDR3 DNA follows: TGTGCCAGCAGCTTATTTACGGGAGTAATCAGCACAGATACGCAGTATTTT. This sequence encodes CASSLFTGVISTDTQYF.

The J gene is TRBJ1-2, the V gene TRBV10-1; 7 bases line up with TRBD1. V trimming: 5 bases; J trimming: 4 bases; junction bases outside the gene matches: 4. The germline V gene encodes CDR1 WNHNN and CDR2 SYGVQD (reference sequence). The CDR3 runs 13 residues. The CDR3 region has the DNA TGCGCCAGCAGTTCGGGACAGAGCTATGGCTACACCTTC. Translated, it gives CASSSGQSYGYTF.

This clone was counted a single time. The chain has TRBV6-5 and TRBJ1-5, with TRBD1 as a possible D gene (5 bases). Germline loops: CDR1 MNHEY, CDR2 SVGAGI. V lost 6 bases and J lost 6, with 15 bases in between. The CDR3 spans 14 residues. In DNA form, the CDR3 reads TGTGCCAGCAGCCCCACCGGGAGGGGTCAGCCCCAGCATTTT. It specifies CASSPTGRGQPQHF.

This clone showed up just once. The chain combines TRBV18 with TRBJ1-3, with 7 bases identical to TRBD1. Germline CDR1 is KGHSH and CDR2 is LQKENI. The V segment lost 1 base and the J segment 2 bases; nucleotides outside the gene matches: 2. The CDR3 is 15 residues long. CDR3 nucleotide sequence: TGTGCCAGCTCACCACAAGGGGGCCCTGGAAACACCATATATTTT. As protein: CASSPQGGPGNTIYF.

This clone was counted once. The chain recombines TRBV5-5 with TRBJ1-1; 8 nucleotides align to TRBD1. V lost 0 bases to trimming and J lost 6 bases; unmatched junction nucleotides: 7. Germline V lookup: CDR1 SGHKS, CDR2 YYEKEE (reference sequence). The CDR3 loop spans 15 amino acids. The CDR3 nucleotides read TGTGCCAGCAGCTTGGTGAGACAGGGGTATTCTGAAGCTTTCTTT. This encodes CASSLVRQGYSEAFF.

This clone was detected a few times. CDR3 region: CAWTGFVPGELFF. The CDR3 DNA reads as TGTGCCTGGACAGGCTTTGTCCCCGGGGAGCTGTTTTTT. The gene calls are TRBV30 and TRBJ2-2; D call uncertain. Germline CDR1 reads GTSNPN; CDR2 reads SVGIG (reference sequence). This CDR3 region has 13 residues. V dropped 4 bases and J dropped 6 bases, with 12 bases sitting between them.

On this clone itself: Other nucleotide sequences in the sample specify the same CDR3. V is TRBV5-4 and J is TRBJ1-1, with D unresolved. The germline V gene encodes CDR1 SGHNT and CDR2 YYREEE (reference sequence). CDR3 length equals 13 residues. The V gene lost 2 bases and the J gene lost 2 bases, with 7 bases spanning the gap. In nucleotides, the CDR3 is TGTGCCAGCAGCTTAGTAAGAAACACTGAAGCTTTCTTT. Translation gives CASSLVRNTEAFF.

The table lists this clone with a count of one. The chain joins TRBV27 to TRBJ2-7; the D is unclear. Per the germline V gene, CDR1 is MNHEY and CDR2 is SMNVEV (reference sequence). The CDR3 has 15 residues. Trimming took off 4 bases at V and 2 bases at J, with 15 bases between the two ends. The CDR3 coding sequence is TGTGCCAGCAGTTCCCCTGCACGAATTCCCTACGAGCAGTACTTC. Translating gives CASSSPARIPYEQYF.

This chain links TRBV18 with TRBJ2-3; D is unclear. Germline assignment: CDR1 KGHSH and CDR2 LQKENI. CDR3 length: 11 residues. V was clipped by 3 bases and J by 11 bases, with 9 bases between them. In nucleotides, the CDR3 is TGTGCCAGCTCACCCCTAGATGTGCAGTATTTT. Translated: CASSPLDVQYF.